The T cell receptor (beta chain) described here comes from a study of cytotoxic CD8 clonotypes in ibrutinib-treated CLL. Across the whole study: Samples yielded averages of some 250,000 productive templates and almost 95,000 productive rearrangements.

Study-level points and caveats: Sustained-remission and progressing patients diverged in sampling times. Measured clonality at baseline was greater than in age-matched healthy donors and tracked with circulating CD8+ T-cell counts.

This CDR3 has 15 residues. Germline V CDR1 and CDR2: SGHDN, FVKESK. The V segment lost 1 base and the J segment 3 bases; nucleotides outside the gene matches: 2. Points on this clone: The antigen is undetermined.

Investigators sought sequencing depths of between 1 in 200,000 and 1 in 1 million T cells. Profiled with immunoSEQ multiplex PCR; TCRdb holds only in-frame clones, not every one. The sample includes tens of thousands of clones, about 75% of them seen just once. The chain carries TRBV14 and TRBJ2-3; 9 positions agree with TRBD1. This TCR was sampled from a human donor with chronic lymphocytic leukemia. The input for sequencing was PBMCs, taken after 24 months of ibrutinib treatment. The CDR3 region is CASSQVGTGTDTQYF. The CDR3 coding sequence is TGTGCCAGCAGCCAAGTCGGGACAGGGACAGATACGCAGTATTTT.